This passage covers 21 T cell receptor beta chains from one sample sequenced in a study of shared clonotypes between healthy human individuals. The assay was immunoSEQ multiplex PCR, and TCRdb's table has in-frame clones only and misses some. The data show about 600,000 clones, nearly 97% seen once. The naive CD8 fraction comprised CD45RO-negative cells positively selected for CCR7 and excluded terminally differentiated effector memory CD45RA+ cells. The sample comprised naive CD8+ T cells sorted from blood. Source of these receptors: a woman aged 25 to 39 in good health.

This clone was recorded once. This chain uses TRBV7-9 with TRBJ2-7, with TRBD1 matching 10 bases. The CDR3 runs to 16 residues. Germline V gene sequence: CDR1 SEHNR, CDR2 FQNEAQ (reference sequence). Trimming removed 1 base from V and 4 bases from J; junction bases left unmatched: 7. DNA of the CDR3: TGTGCCAGCAGCTTAGGGCCCGGGACAGGGGAATACGAGCAGTACTTC. Translated: CASSLGPGTGEYEQYF.

V is TRBV5-6 and J is TRBJ2-2, with TRBD2 identical over 10 bases. Germline assignment: CDR1 SGHDT and CDR2 YYEEEE. V lost 4 bases, J lost 4 bases, and 7 bases stayed unmatched. CDR3 length: 16 amino acids. The CDR3 DNA follows: TGTGCCAGCAGCCCTAGCGGGAGTGGGGTCACCGGGGAGCTGTTTTTT. Translation gives CASSPSGSGVTGELFF.

The chain recombines TRBV2 with TRBJ2-2; 10 bases fit TRBD1. Germline CDR1 and CDR2: SNHLY and FYNNEI. Trimming at V came to 2 bases and at J to 3 bases, leaving 6 bases not matched to a gene. This CDR3 has 17 residues. CDR3 nucleotide sequence: TGTGCCAGCAGTGAAAGCCAGGGGACAGGGGACACCGGGGAGCTGTTTTTT. It is translated as CASSESQGTGDTGELFF. Looking up the rest from reference TRBV2 and TRBJ2-2 gives the full variable domain: EPEVTQTPSHQVTQMGQEVILRCVPISNHLYFYWYRQILGQKVEFLVSFYNNEISEKSEIFDDQFSVERPDGSNFTLKIRSTKLEDSAMYFCASSESQGTGDTGELFFGEGSRLTVL.

CDR3 in amino acids: CASTSEGGRQPQHF. The CDR3 DNA sequence: TGTGCCAGCACTAGTGAGGGGGGGCGTCAGCCCCAGCATTTT. The genes are TRBV27 and TRBJ1-5; D may be TRBD1 (6 bases). CDR1 MNHEY and CDR2 SMNVEV come from the germline V gene (reference sequence). V lost 7 bases and J lost 6, with 16 bases in between. The CDR3 runs 14 residues.

The chain is built from TRBV7-8 and TRBJ2-6; D gene unclear. The CDR3 totals 16 residues. CDR1 and CDR2 from the germline V gene are SGHVS and FQNEAQ. V lost 5 bases and J 0 bases, leaving 11 bases between the germline ends. The CDR3 sequence: CASSRRQLSGANVLTF. The CDR3 DNA reads as TGTGCCAGCAGCAGGAGACAACTCTCTGGGGCCAACGTCCTGACTTTC.

The chain carries TRBV14 and TRBJ2-5; D is perhaps TRBD2 (7 bases). The end of the DNA is better explained by TRBJ2-7, so the J call may be wrong. CDR3 size: 15 residues. Germline V gives CDR1 SGHDN, CDR2 FVKESK. CDR3 nucleotide sequence: TGTGCCAGCAGCCCGGCGGGGGCGGGGTCCTACGAGCAGTACTTC. Translating gives CASSPAGAGSYEQYF.

The chain has TRBV7-8 and TRBJ2-1, with TRBD2 identical over 10 bases. Germline V gene sequence: CDR1 SGHVS, CDR2 FQNEAQ. The junction had 5 bases not matched to a gene; V was cut back by 5 bases and J by 1 base. CDR3 length equals 16 residues. This CDR3 is CASSPPGLASYNEQFF. The CDR3 nucleotides read TGTGCCAGCAGCCCCCCGGGACTAGCGTCCTACAATGAGCAGTTCTTC.

This chain connects TRBV5-6 to TRBJ2-5; 10 nucleotides match TRBD2. Trimming cost V 0 bases and J 10 bases; bases outside gene matches: 3. CDR3 length: 13 residues. Germline-derived CDR1 and CDR2 are SGHDT and YYEEEE. CDR3 region: CASSLGSGRSQYF. CDR3 DNA: TGTGCCAGCAGCTTGGGTAGCGGGAGGAGCCAGTACTTC.

The J gene is TRBJ2-5, the V gene TRBV7-9, with 7 bases aligning to TRBD2. From germline, CDR1 is SEHNR and CDR2 FQNEAQ (reference sequence). The CDR3 is made up of 14 amino acids. V lost 1 base and J lost 1; bases outside the gene matches: 0. CDR3 region: CASSLGGSQETQYF. The CDR3 region has the DNA TGTGCCAGCAGCTTAGGCGGGAGCCAAGAGACCCAGTACTTC.

Here the CDR3 DNA reads TGTGCCAGCAGTCAAGTGGACAGGGGTGGGGACGAGCAGTACTTC. It codes for CASSQVDRGGDEQYF. This chain joins TRBV28 and TRBJ2-7, with 9 bases identical to TRBD1. J gave up 5 bases and V 5 bases, and 10 bases lay outside the gene matches. The CDR3 has 15 residues. Germline V gene lookup returns CDR1 MDHEN and CDR2 SYDVKM.

The chain employs TRBV5-6 and TRBJ2-2; 9 nucleotides line up with TRBD1. Germline CDR1 SGHDT, CDR2 YYEEEE. Trimming cost V 6 bases and J 1 base; bases outside gene matches: 4. The CDR3 is 15 amino acids. CDR3 sequence reads: CASTRTGENTGELFF. CDR3 nucleotide sequence: TGTGCCAGCACAAGGACAGGGGAGAACACCGGGGAGCTGTTTTTT.

V gene TRBV19 combines with J gene TRBJ1-2; tentative D call: TRBD1 (5 bases). The CDR3 sequence is 14 residues long. Germline V gene sequence: CDR1 LNHDA, CDR2 SQIVND (reference sequence). Trimming took 5 bases from V and 6 from J, leaving 16 bases between them. The CDR3 sequence is CASSPPAGPDGYTF. The CDR3 DNA is TGTGCCAGTAGTCCCCCCGCAGGGCCCGATGGCTACACCTTC.

This rearrangement joins TRBV27 to TRBJ1-1; TRBD1 is a possible D gene (6 bases). This CDR3 has 16 residues. V lost 0 bases and J lost 5, with 16 bases in between. The germline gives CDR1 MNHEY, CDR2 SMNVEV (reference sequence). DNA for the CDR3: TGTGCCAGCAGTTTATCGGGGGGCGAATTGTGGACTGAAGCTTTCTTT. Translated, it gives CASSLSGGELWTEAFF.

J is TRBJ2-3 and V is TRBV7-9; 15 nucleotides line up with TRBD2. Germline CDR1 is SEHNR and CDR2 is FQNEAQ (reference sequence). V was pared by 5 bases and J by 6 bases, with 9 bases of the junction left unmatched. The CDR3 is 17 residues long. CDR3 sequence: CASSAPGLAGGGDTQYF. CDR3 coding DNA: TGTGCCAGCAGCGCCCCGGGACTAGCGGGAGGAGGGGATACGCAGTATTTT.

The gene calls are TRBV28 and TRBJ1-1; 8 positions agree with TRBD1. There are 17 residues in the CDR3. Unmatched junction bases numbered 10, after V lost 2 bases and J lost 2 bases. CDR1 is MDHEN and CDR2 is SYDVKM in the germline V gene. Here the CDR3 reads CASSLNIVTGDNTEAFF. The DNA of the CDR3 is TGTGCCAGCAGTTTAAACATCGTGACAGGGGATAACACTGAAGCTTTCTTT.

A word on this clone: Other DNA sequences in the same sample also yield this CDR3. The V and J genes are TRBV20-1 and TRBJ2-7; D gene ambiguous. CDR1 is DFQATT, CDR2 SNEGSKA, per germline (reference sequence). This CDR3 region has 10 residues. V lost 6 bases, J lost 1 base, and 4 bases lay in between. The CDR3 is CSARSYEQYF. Written as DNA, the CDR3 is TGCAGTGCAAGGTCCTACGAGCAGTACTTC.

The chain links TRBV28 to TRBJ1-2; tentatively, D is TRBD1 (6 bases). CDR3 length: 14 residues. Germline CDR1 and CDR2: MDHEN and SYDVKM. The germline V and J ends were trimmed by 4 bases and 8 bases, with 17 bases remaining between them. The CDR3: CASSSELNRVGYTF. As DNA, the CDR3 is TGTGCCAGCAGTTCGGAACTGAACAGGGTCGGCTACACCTTC.

The chain carries TRBV4-2 and TRBJ1-5; weak D call: TRBD1 (5 bases). The ends were cut back, 8 bases at V and 4 bases at J, with 21 bases in the middle. In germline, CDR1 is LGHNA, CDR2 YNFKEQ. This CDR3 is 16 amino acids long. The DNA for the CDR3 is TGTGCCAGCGGGACTACGACAGACCCGAGGAATCAGCCCCAGCATTTT. It is translated as CASGTTTDPRNQPQHF.

The chain joins TRBV10-3 to TRBJ1-3; D is unclear. The CDR3 totals 17 residues. Germline loops: CDR1 ENHRY, CDR2 SYGVKD. The V end lost 1 base, the J end lost 0 bases, and 13 bases lay between the germline ends. CDR3 bases: TGTGCCATCAGTGAGTGGGTAGGCTCCGGCTCTGGAAACACCATATATTTT. Translation: CAISEWVGSGSGNTIYF.

V is TRBV27 and J is TRBJ2-7, with 10 nucleotides matching TRBD2. The ends lost 5 bases at V and 3 bases at J; junction bases unmatched: 7. Per germline, CDR1 MNHEY and CDR2 SMNVEV (reference sequence). The CDR3 contains 15 residues. The CDR3 sequence is CASSRPSGSFYEQYF. The CDR3 nucleotides are TGTGCCAGCAGTCGACCTAGCGGGAGTTTCTACGAGCAGTACTTC.

This sequence joins TRBV28 and TRBJ2-1; a weak D match, TRBD2 (5 bases). The CDR3 is made up of 15 amino acids. With 3 bases removed from V and 2 bases from J, the gap between germline ends came to 11 bases. Germline V lookup: CDR1 MDHEN, CDR2 SYDVKM. The CDR3 DNA follows: TGTGCCAGCAGTTTTAGCGACTCCACCTACAATGAGCAGTTCTTC. As protein: CASSFSDSTYNEQFF. Full variable domain (remainder filled in from reference TRBV28 and TRBJ2-1): DVKVTQSSRYLVKRTGEKVFLECVQDMDHENMFWYRQDPGLGLRLIYFSYDVKMKEKGDIPEGYSVSREKKERFSLILESASTNQTSMYLCASSFSDSTYNEQFFGPGTRLTVL.